The T cell receptor beta chain described here comes from a study of T cell responses to AZD1222 COVID-19 vaccine. Study information: Pooled in the analysis were second doses at about 4 or about 12 weeks.

The table came from immunoSEQ multiplex PCR; TCRdb's copy has only in-frame clones and leaves some out. The sample holds about 150,000 clones, approximately 94% seen once. The length of the CDR3 is 18 residues. Germline V gene sequence: CDR1 SGHNT, CDR2 YYREEE (reference sequence). J was trimmed by 1 base and V by 4 bases; bases with no gene match: 10. Overall study results and limits: Most donors were white British, females outnumbered males, and clonal diversity was possibly underestimated.

Comments on this clone: No antigen is known for it.

The genes are TRBV5-4 and TRBJ2-3; TRBD2 agrees at 12 bases. This receptor was taken from an adult in good health. The sample in question was peripheral blood, obtained on day 0 of AZD1222 vaccination. The CDR3 here is CASSVASGGAGRTDTQYF. In nucleotides, the CDR3 is TGTGCCAGCAGCGTAGCTAGCGGGGGGGCAGGTCGCACAGATACGCAGTATTTT.